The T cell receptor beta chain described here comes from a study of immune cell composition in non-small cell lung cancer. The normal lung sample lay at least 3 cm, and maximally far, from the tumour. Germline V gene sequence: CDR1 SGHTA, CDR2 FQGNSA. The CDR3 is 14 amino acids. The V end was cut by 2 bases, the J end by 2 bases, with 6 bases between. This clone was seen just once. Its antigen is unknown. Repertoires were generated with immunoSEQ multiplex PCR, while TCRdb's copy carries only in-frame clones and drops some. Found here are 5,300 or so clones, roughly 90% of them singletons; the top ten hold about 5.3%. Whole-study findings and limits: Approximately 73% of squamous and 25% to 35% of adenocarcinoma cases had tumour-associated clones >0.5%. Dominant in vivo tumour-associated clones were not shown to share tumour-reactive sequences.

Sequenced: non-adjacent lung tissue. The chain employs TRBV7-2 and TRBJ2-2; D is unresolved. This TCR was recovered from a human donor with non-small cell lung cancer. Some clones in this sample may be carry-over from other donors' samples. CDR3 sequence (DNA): TGTGCCAGCAGCTTACAATTTAACACCGGGGAGCTGTTTTTT. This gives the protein CASSLQFNTGELFF.